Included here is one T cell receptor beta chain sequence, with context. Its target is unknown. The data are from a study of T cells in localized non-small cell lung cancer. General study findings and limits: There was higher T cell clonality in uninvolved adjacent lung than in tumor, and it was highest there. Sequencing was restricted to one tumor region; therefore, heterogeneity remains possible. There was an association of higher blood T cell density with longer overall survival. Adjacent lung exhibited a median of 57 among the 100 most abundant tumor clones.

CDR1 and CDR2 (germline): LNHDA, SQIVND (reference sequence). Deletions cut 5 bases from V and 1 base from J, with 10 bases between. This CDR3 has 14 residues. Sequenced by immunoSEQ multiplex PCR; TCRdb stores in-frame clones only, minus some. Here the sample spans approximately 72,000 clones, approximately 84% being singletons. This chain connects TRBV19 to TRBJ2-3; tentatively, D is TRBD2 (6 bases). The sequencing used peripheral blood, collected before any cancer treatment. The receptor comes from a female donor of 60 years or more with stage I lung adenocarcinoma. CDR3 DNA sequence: TGTGCCAGTAGTGGGGCTAGCGGCACAGATACGCAGTATTTT. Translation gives CASSGASGTDTQYF. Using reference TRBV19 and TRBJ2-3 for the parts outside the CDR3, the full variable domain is DGGITQSPKYLFRKEGQNVTLSCEQNLNHDAMYWYRQDPGQGLRLIYYSQIVNDFQKGDIAEGYSVSREKKESFPLTVTSAQKNPTAFYLCASSGASGTDTQYFGPGTRLTVL.